Each of the 19 T cell receptor beta chains below was sequenced from the same sample in a study of cytomegalovirus exposure and HLA in healthy donors. Primers: 60 Vbeta forward and 13 Jbeta reverse. The protocol was immunoSEQ multiplex PCR, while the TCRdb copy is restricted to in-frame clones and leaves out a portion. The repertoire consists of about 130,000 clones, with less than 75% occurring once and the leading ten covering around 2.1%. Sequencing was performed on PBMCs. The receptor set was obtained from a middle-aged woman in good health and CMV-seropositive.

The chain combines TRBV2 with TRBJ1-5, with 10 bases identical to TRBD1. CDR1 and CDR2 (germline): SNHLY, FYNNEI. Unmatched junction bases numbered 3, after V lost 5 bases and J lost 5 bases. The CDR3 loop spans 14 amino acids. The CDR3 sequence is CASSSGQGDQPQHF. CDR3 bases: TGTGCCAGCAGTTCAGGACAGGGGGATCAGCCCCAGCATTTT.

The chain has TRBV7-2 and TRBJ2-1; the match to TRBD2 covers 7 bases. This CDR3 is 17 amino acids long. The ends lost 4 bases at V and 9 bases at J; junction bases unmatched: 18. Germline V gives CDR1 SGHTA, CDR2 FQGNSA. CDR3 coding DNA: TGTGCCAGCAGCTCCATCATTCTACGGGGAGCGGGAAGTGAGCAGTTCTTC. Protein sequence: CASSSIILRGAGSEQFF.

The rearrangement uses TRBV7-6 and TRBJ2-3, with 9 bases matching TRBD2. This CDR3 contains 16 residues. Losses at the gene ends were 2 bases for V and 2 bases for J; bases not matched to a gene: 5. Germline V CDR1 and CDR2: SGHVS, FNYEAQ. As DNA, the CDR3 is TGTGCCAGCAGCTTAACGGCGGGACTAGCCACAGATACGCAGTATTTT. It is translated as CASSLTAGLATDTQYF.

The chain has TRBV5-5 and TRBJ2-1, with 10 bases fitting TRBD1. In germline, CDR1 is SGHKS, CDR2 YYEKEE (reference sequence). CDR3 size: 15 residues. V lost 2 bases, J lost 7 bases, and 6 bases stayed unmatched. CDR3 loop: CASSFSGTGVNEQFF. DNA of the CDR3: TGTGCCAGCAGCTTCTCCGGGACAGGGGTAAATGAGCAGTTCTTC.

On this clone itself: Mismatch with germline at one junction end may stem from a read error. The chain recombines TRBV7-9 with TRBJ1-6, with D perhaps matching TRBD1 (5 bases). The CDR3 sequence is 15 residues long. Germline V gene sequence: CDR1 SEHNR, CDR2 FQNEAQ (reference sequence). CDR3: CSSSYSGTENSPLHF. Here the CDR3 DNA reads TGTTCCAGCAGCTACTCCGGGACTGAGAATTCACCCCTCCACTTT. The variable domain in full, completed from reference TRBV7-9 and TRBJ1-6, reads DTGVSQNPRHKITKRGQNVTFRCDPISEHNRLYWYRQTLGQGPEFLTYFQNEAQLEKSRLLSDRFSAERPKGSFSTLEIQRTEQGDSAMYLCSSSYSGTENSPLHFGNGTRLTVT.

The chain employs TRBV7-2 and TRBJ2-5, with 7 nucleotides matching TRBD2. The length of the CDR3 is 16 residues. Germline V gives CDR1 SGHTA, CDR2 FQGNSA. With 5 bases clipped from V and 9 bases from J, the junction kept 18 bases outside the gene matches. The CDR3 DNA follows: TGTGCCAGCAGCCTTTTGGGCAGGGAGGGTTTGAAGGCCCAGTACTTC. This encodes CASSLLGREGLKAQYF.

This chain links TRBV7-7 with TRBJ1-2, with D unclear. Trimming stripped 5 bases from V and 1 base from J, with 14 bases between. This CDR3 comprises 15 residues. Germline V gives CDR1 SSHAT, CDR2 FNYEAQ (reference sequence). The CDR3 region has the DNA TGTGCCAGCAGCCCGACGAATGGACTTAACTATGGCTACACCTTC. Protein: CASSPTNGLNYGYTF.

This chain connects TRBV11-2 to TRBJ2-1; 7 nucleotides agree with TRBD2. Germline-derived CDR1 and CDR2 are SGHAT and FQNNGV. This CDR3 region has 16 residues. Unmatched junction bases numbered 11, after V lost 5 bases and J lost 4 bases. The CDR3 sequence: CASSPGGGLGYNEQFF. CDR3 in DNA: TGTGCCAGCAGCCCCGGGGGTGGACTAGGGTACAATGAGCAGTTCTTC.

V and J are TRBV6-1 and TRBJ2-2; the D is unclear. The V end was cut by 2 bases, the J end by 7 bases, with 14 bases between. Germline lookup yields CDR1 MNHNS and CDR2 SASEGT. CDR3 length equals 15 residues. The CDR3 DNA reads as TGTGCCAGCAGTGAAACACTTGTCCAGCGCGGGGAGCTGTTTTTT. Its protein product is CASSETLVQRGELFF.

The V call is TRBV18, the J call TRBJ2-1, with 12 bases aligning to TRBD2. The germline V gene encodes CDR1 KGHSH and CDR2 LQKENI. The CDR3 contains 17 residues. J lost 3 bases, V lost 4 bases, and 7 bases had no gene match. The CDR3 region is CASSRATSGSFYNEQFF. CDR3 DNA: TGTGCCAGCTCACGGGCGACTAGCGGGAGCTTCTACAATGAGCAGTTCTTC.

V usage is TRBV7-8 and J usage is TRBJ2-6, with 7 bases that match TRBD1. Looked up from germline, CDR1 is SGHVS and CDR2 is FQNEAQ. After removal of 5 bases from V and 3 bases from J, the junction contained 4 bases not matched to a gene. This CDR3 is built from 15 residues. CDR3 sequence: CASSDRGLGANVLTF. The CDR3 DNA reads TGTGCCAGCAGCGATAGGGGGCTTGGGGCCAACGTCCTGACTTTC.

V usage is TRBV5-7 and J usage is TRBJ1-6, with 7 nucleotides matching TRBD1. TRBV5-7 has ORF status, its function being uncertain. The CDR3 consists of 17 residues. V trimming: 2 bases; J trimming: 3 bases; junction bases outside the gene matches: 8. As DNA, the CDR3 is TGTGCCAGCAGCTTCATGACAGGGAACCGCTATAATTCACCCCTCCACTTT. The encoded protein is CASSFMTGNRYNSPLHF.

The chain combines TRBV7-2 with TRBJ2-3, with TRBD2 as a possible D gene (5 bases). Germline loops: CDR1 SGHTA, CDR2 FQGNSA. V dropped 2 bases and J dropped 3 bases, with 6 bases sitting between them. The CDR3 sequence is 13 residues long. CDR3 DNA sequence: TGTGCCAGCAGCTTACCGGGAACAGATACGCAGTATTTT. It codes for CASSLPGTDTQYF.

This clone was seen just once. The chain links TRBV7-2 to TRBJ2-5, with a possible D match to TRBD1 (6 bases). The V and J ends lost 5 bases and 5 bases respectively, with 6 bases between them. CDR1 and CDR2 from the germline V gene are SGHTA and FQGNSA. CDR3 length: 11 amino acids. CDR3 amino acids: CASSQGETQYF. In DNA form, the CDR3 reads TGTGCCAGCAGCCAGGGGGAGACCCAGTACTTC.

The V and J genes are TRBV19 and TRBJ1-1; 11 nucleotides align to TRBD1. The V gene's germline CDR1 is LNHDA and CDR2 SQIVND (reference sequence). The CDR3 is 14 residues long. V lost 6 bases to trimming and J lost 2 bases; unmatched junction nucleotides: 2. The CDR3 loop reads CASSGQGANTEAFF. The CDR3, as DNA: TGTGCCAGTAGCGGACAGGGGGCCAACACTGAAGCTTTCTTT.

The chain has TRBV5-8 and TRBJ1-2, with unresolved D. The CDR3 runs 16 residues. Trimming shortened V by 1 base and J by 7 bases, and 20 bases separated the two germline ends. Germline V gene lookup returns CDR1 SGHTS and CDR2 YDEGEE. CDR3: CASSLWAGSFSSGYTF. The CDR3 DNA reads as TGTGCCAGCAGCTTGTGGGCAGGTTCATTTTCGTCTGGCTACACCTTC.

The chain has TRBV4-2 and TRBJ1-1; the D gene is possibly TRBD1 (5 bases). Germline V CDR1 and CDR2: LGHNA, YNFKEQ. The CDR3 is made up of 15 amino acids. Trimming shortened V by 1 base and J by 0 bases, and 9 bases separated the two germline ends. The CDR3 DNA reads as TGTGCCAGCAGCCAAGCTGGGGCGATGAACACTGAAGCTTTCTTT. This translates into CASSQAGAMNTEAFF.

The rearrangement joins TRBV30 to TRBJ1-6, with TRBD1 matching 12 bases. The CDR3 length is 18 residues. Unmatched junction bases numbered 12, after V lost 3 bases and J lost 6 bases. Germline values: CDR1 GTSNPN, CDR2 SVGIG (reference sequence). The CDR3 spells CAWRRGTGGVLGNSPLHF. The CDR3 DNA follows: TGTGCCTGGAGGAGAGGGACAGGGGGCGTCCTCGGTAATTCACCCCTCCACTTT. Looking up the rest from reference TRBV30 and TRBJ1-6 gives the full variable domain: SQTIHQWPATLVQPVGSPLSLECTVEGTSNPNLYWYRQAAGRGLQLLFYSVGIGQISSEVPQNLSASRPQDRQFILSSKKLLLSDSGFYLCAWRRGTGGVLGNSPLHFGNGTRLTVT.

This chain uses TRBV19 with TRBJ2-3, with D possibly being TRBD2 (6 bases). CDR1 LNHDA and CDR2 SQIVND come from the germline V gene (reference sequence). V was cut by 3 bases and J by 2 bases, with 21 bases left in between. CDR3 size: 18 residues. CDR3 nucleotide sequence: TGTGCCAGTAGTATTGAGCCCCGTTCTTGGGGGGTCACAGATACGCAGTATTTT. Translation gives CASSIEPRSWGVTDTQYF.